This entry features one TCR delta chain sequence. Its antigen is currently unknown. The entry originates in a study of Vδ1+ human thymocytes. The template was reverse-transcribed extracted RNA. Pooled V-gene forward primers with one constant-region reverse primer generated the CDR3 amplicons by multiplex PCR. TCRdb redid the clone calls on the multiplex PCR reads with CATT. Of fewer than 90,000 delta-chain clones in the sample, roughly a third are singletons; the top ten hold 0.2% to 0.3%. Study results and caveats: TRG sequences recurred across donors, whereas TRD sequences stayed essentially private. In the thymus, TRG and TRD repertoires looked highly polyclonal with Gaussian CDR3 lengths. Thymic delta-chain repertoires held roughly 18% Vdelta2 sequences and few Vdelta3, despite high sort purity.

Between the trimmed V and J ends, which lost 0 bases and 0 bases, there was a span of 17 bases. Germline V gives CDR1 TSWWSYY, CDR2 QGS. The CDR3 loop spans 18 amino acids. Purity of the sorted Vdelta1+ thymocytes ranged from about 98% to 99.6%. This receptor was taken from a boy less than two years old who had congenital heart surgery. The chain employs TRDV1 and TRDJ1, with D unclear. The source material was Vdelta1+ gamma-delta thymocytes from the thymus. Subset here: FACS-sorted CD3+ TCRalphabeta- TCRVdelta1+ TCRVdelta2- thymocytes. CDR3 sequence: CALGELFQALRYTDKLIF. The CDR3 DNA reads TGTGCTCTTGGGGAACTTTTCCAGGCACTCAGGTACACCGATAAACTCATCTTT.